This is a list of T cell receptor beta chains from one sample in a study of blood T cell repertoires in COVID-19. Using immunoSEQ multiplex PCR, the repertoire was profiled, and TCRdb retains in-frame clones only, with some absent. The data show a few hundred thousand clones, roughly nine tenths seen once. The sample taken for sequencing was peripheral blood. These receptors all stem from a woman in her forties who had recovered from COVID-19. Each CDR3 is given with its conserved first and last residue. A D gene is named only where the DNA matches it firmly. Clone size is shown for a subset of rows, as once, few, many or a class of expanded clone.

v_call,clone_size,j_call,d_call,cdr3_aa,cdr3_nt
TRBV9,NA,TRBJ2-1,NA,CASSVALAKVENEQFF,TGTGCCAGCAGCGTAGCCCTAGCGAAGGTTGAGAATGAGCAGTTCTTC
TRBV4-1,NA,TRBJ1-5,NA,CASSQVSAGVYSNQPQHF,TGCGCCAGCAGCCAAGTATCCGCCGGGGTATATAGCAATCAGCCCCAGCATTTT
TRBV9,NA,TRBJ1-3,NA,CASSVGEGGNTIYF,TGTGCCAGCAGCGTAGGGGAGGGAGGCAACACCATATATTTT
TRBV7-2,NA,TRBJ1-2,NA,CASSLGAGGGGYTF,TGTGCCAGCAGCTTAGGCGCCGGCGGGGGTGGCTACACCTTC
TRBV29-1,NA,TRBJ2-7,TRBD2,CSAILRDYYEQYF,TGCAGCGCTATTTTACGGGACTACTACGAGCAGTACTTC
TRBV27,NA,TRBJ2-2,NA,CASSFFSTGELFF,TGTGCCAGCAGTTTTTTCAGCACCGGGGAGCTGTTTTTT
TRBV13,NA,TRBJ1-1,NA,CASSEQDRLNTEAFF,TGTGCCAGCAGCGAACAAGACAGGCTGAACACTGAAGCTTTCTTT
TRBV29-1,NA,TRBJ1-2,NA,CSVELALYGYTF,TGCAGCGTTGAATTGGCTCTCTATGGCTACACCTTC
TRBV6-5,once,TRBJ1-1,NA,CASTATANTEAFF,TGTGCCAGCACCGCGACAGCGAACACTGAAGCTTTCTTT
TRBV5-1,NA,TRBJ1-1,NA,CASSLPRQGVGTEAFF,TGCGCCAGCAGCTTGCCCCGCCAGGGTGTGGGCACTGAAGCTTTCTTT
TRBV19,once,TRBJ1-2,TRBD1,CASSIVSTGTGGGYTF,TGTGCCAGTAGTATAGTTTCGACCGGGACAGGGGGAGGCTACACCTTC
TRBV5-1,NA,TRBJ2-1,TRBD1,CASSYGGQGTYEQFF,TGCGCCAGCAGCTACGGAGGACAGGGGACGTATGAGCAGTTCTTC
TRBV7-6,NA,TRBJ2-1,TRBD2,CASSLGTSGYNEQFF,TGTGCCAGCAGCTTAGGGACTAGCGGGTACAATGAGCAGTTCTTC
TRBV19,NA,TRBJ2-7,NA,CASSIGREQYF,TGTGCCAGTAGTATTGGCAGGGAGCAGTACTTC
TRBV5-1,NA,TRBJ2-2,NA,CASSLEGRTGELFF,TGCGCCAGCAGCTTGGAAGGGAGAACCGGGGAGCTGTTTTTT
TRBV6-4,once,TRBJ2-5,NA,CASSSRGGETQYF,TGTGCCAGCAGCAGCCGAGGTGGAGAGACCCAGTACTTC
TRBV6-5,NA,TRBJ2-3,NA,CASSRTRTDTQYF,TGTGCCAGCAGTAGGACTCGCACAGATACGCAGTATTTT
TRBV18,NA,TRBJ1-1,TRBD1,CASSTTTTGGGTEAFF,TGTGCCAGCTCAACAACCACAACAGGGGGCGGCACTGAAGCTTTCTTT
TRBV10-3,NA,TRBJ2-2,TRBD2,CAISESAGGGTGELFF,TGTGCCATCAGTGAGTCGGCGGGAGGAGGCACCGGGGAGCTGTTTTTT
TRBV5-1,NA,TRBJ2-3,TRBD2,CASRGTSGTTDTQYF,TGCGCCAGCAGAGGGACTAGCGGTACCACAGATACGCAGTATTTT
TRBV19,NA,TRBJ1-5,NA,CASSNQRNQPQHF,TGTGCCAGTAGTAATCAGAGGAACCAGCCCCAGCATTTT
TRBV5-4,NA,TRBJ1-6,TRBD1,CASSQTGILNSPLHF,TGTGCCAGCAGCCAGACAGGGATTTTGAATTCACCCCTCCACTTT
TRBV28,NA,TRBJ2-1,NA,CASIEAAGSEQFF,TGTGCCAGCATCGAAGCGGCGGGGAGCGAGCAGTTCTTC
TRBV2,NA,TRBJ1-2,NA,CASRPPVRGGYTF,TGTGCCAGCAGACCCCCTGTAAGGGGTGGCTACACCTTC
TRBV30,NA,TRBJ2-1,TRBD2,CAWTQREVPFF,TGTGCCTGGACCCAGCGGGAGGTGCCGTTCTTC
TRBV20-1,NA,TRBJ1-4,NA,CSASGEKLFF,TGCAGTGCTAGCGGTGAAAAACTGTTTTTT
TRBV27,NA,TRBJ1-4,NA,CASTSSTNEKLFF,TGTGCCAGCACGAGCTCAACTAATGAAAAACTGTTTTTT
TRBV24-1,few,TRBJ1-6,NA,CAVQRAAYNSPLHF,TGTGCCGTCCAGCGAGCGGCGTATAATTCACCCCTCCACTTT
TRBV3-1/TRBV3-2,NA,TRBJ2-3,NA,CASSQSQDTQYF,TGTGCCAGCAGCCAATCACAAGATACGCAGTATTTT
TRBV11-2,NA,TRBJ2-7,TRBD2,CASSPQLAGGTQYF,TGTGCCAGCAGCCCACAACTAGCGGGCGGGACGCAGTACTTC
TRBV3-1/TRBV3-2,NA,TRBJ2-3,NA,CASSHGGSTDTQYF,TGTGCCAGCAGCCATGGAGGGAGCACAGATACGCAGTATTTT
TRBV9,NA,TRBJ1-5,NA,CASSVGPNQPQHF,TGTGCCAGCAGCGTAGGTCCTAATCAGCCCCAGCATTTT
TRBV7-2,NA,TRBJ2-3,NA,CASSLVADLSTDTQYF,TGTGCCAGCAGCTTAGTAGCGGACCTTAGCACAGATACGCAGTATTTT
TRBV12-5,NA,TRBJ1-1,NA,CASRPTGAGTEAFF,TGTGCTAGTAGACCGACAGGAGCGGGGACTGAAGCTTTCTTT
TRBV19,NA,TRBJ2-5,NA,CASSIRRGQKETQYF,TGTGCCAGTAGTATTCGGAGGGGACAGAAAGAGACCCAGTACTTC
TRBV19,NA,TRBJ2-5,NA,CASSRTSRGAETQYF,TGTGCCAGTAGCCGGACTAGCAGGGGGGCGGAGACCCAGTACTTC
TRBV27,NA,TRBJ2-1,TRBD2,CASSPGGLAAHEGSYNEQFF,TGTGCCAGCAGTCCCGGCGGACTAGCGGCACATGAGGGCTCCTACAATGAGCAGTTCTTC
TRBV19,NA,TRBJ2-1,TRBD2,CASSTQPTSGGYNEQFF,TGTGCCAGTAGTACACAACCCACTAGCGGGGGGTACAATGAGCAGTTCTTC
TRBV2,NA,TRBJ2-3,NA,CASSGPTRADTQYF,TGTGCCAGCAGTGGACCGACTAGAGCAGATACGCAGTATTTT
TRBV6-1,NA,TRBJ2-7,TRBD1,CASSEWTGPYEQYF,TGTGCCAGCAGTGAATGGACAGGACCTTACGAGCAGTACTTC
TRBV6-1,NA,TRBJ1-4,NA,CASSEEPGGQVINEKLFF,TGTGCCAGCAGTGAAGAGCCTGGAGGGCAAGTAATTAATGAAAAACTGTTTTTT
TRBV9,NA,TRBJ2-5,NA,CASSAEGETQYF,TGTGCCAGCAGCGCCGAGGGTGAGACCCAGTACTTC
TRBV5-4,NA,TRBJ1-2,NA,CASSPGREGNYGYTF,TGTGCCAGCAGTCCCGGCAGGGAAGGGAACTATGGCTACACCTTC
TRBV27,NA,TRBJ2-1,TRBD2,CASSSRPEVAGGSYNEQFF,TGTGCCAGCAGTTCCCGCCCGGAGGTTGCGGGAGGCTCCTACAATGAGCAGTTCTTC
TRBV4-1,few,TRBJ2-3,TRBD2,CASSQESGLAGEDTQYF,TGCGCCAGCAGCCAAGAGTCAGGACTAGCGGGAGAAGATACGCAGTATTTT
TRBV12-3/TRBV12-4,NA,TRBJ1-1,NA,CASSLGLTEAFF,TGTGCCAGCAGTTTAGGACTCACTGAAGCTTTCTTT
TRBV27,NA,TRBJ2-5,TRBD1,CASSFQGVETQYF,TGTGCCAGCAGTTTTCAGGGGGTCGAGACCCAGTACTTC
TRBV14,NA,TRBJ1-4,NA,CASSQNRDSKLFF,TGTGCCAGCAGCCAAAACCGGGACTCAAAACTGTTTTTT
TRBV6-6,NA,TRBJ2-5,TRBD2,CASSPRGLAVRRETQYF,TGTGCCAGCAGTCCCCGGGGACTAGCGGTGCGAAGAGAGACCCAGTACTTC
TRBV3-1/TRBV3-2,NA,TRBJ1-1,NA,CASNPVGRETEAFF,TGTGCCAGCAACCCAGTGGGGAGAGAGACTGAAGCTTTCTTT
TRBV4-1,NA,TRBJ2-7,TRBD1,CASSAGDRGSYEQYF,TGCGCCAGCAGCGCGGGTGACAGGGGCTCCTACGAGCAGTACTTC
TRBV11-2,NA,TRBJ1-2,NA,CASSPREGYTF,TGTGCCAGCAGCCCCCGGGAAGGCTACACCTTC
TRBV6-7,NA,TRBJ2-1,TRBD2,CASSYSQAGADNEQFF,TGTGCCAGCAGTTACTCCCAAGCGGGAGCAGACAATGAGCAGTTCTTC
TRBV27,NA,TRBJ1-1,NA,CASSRDNHPGGTEAFF,TGTGCCAGCAGTCGCGACAACCATCCGGGAGGGACTGAAGCTTTCTTT